This record concerns one T cell receptor beta chain sequence. Antigen specificity is unknown. This entry belongs to a study of T cell responses to AZD1222 COVID-19 vaccine. TCRdb's copy holds only in-frame clones and misses some; the assay was immunoSEQ multiplex PCR. The table shows more than 100,000 clones, with 80% to 90% occurring only once. Study-wide points: The number of AZD1222 recipients seropositive at baseline was only 6 or 7. Donors were chiefly white British, with a greater number of females, and clonal diversity was perhaps underestimated. Regions left unmutated in variants are reportedly the target of nearly half of spike-specific TCRs.

Deletions cut 6 bases from V and 4 bases from J, with 13 bases between. This CDR3 has 14 amino acids. Germline V gene data show CDR1 as LNHDA and CDR2 as SQIVND (reference sequence). The sequences come from peripheral blood, collected on day 0 of AZD1222 vaccination. The rearrangement uses TRBV19 and TRBJ1-5; D not certain. The source is an adult in good health. The CDR3 here is CASSPVLGNQPQHF. CDR3 bases: TGTGCCAGTAGCCCCGTCTTGGGGAATCAGCCCCAGCATTTT. Full variable domain (remainder filled in from reference TRBV19 and TRBJ1-5): DGGITQSPKYLFRKEGQNVTLSCEQNLNHDAMYWYRQDPGQGLRLIYYSQIVNDFQKGDIAEGYSVSREKKESFPLTVTSAQKNPTAFYLCASSPVLGNQPQHFGDGTRLSIL.